The present entry profiles one T cell receptor beta chain with its context. Its specificity is not known. This sample was taken from a study of cytomegalovirus exposure and HLA in healthy donors. Study-wide findings and caveats: The authors later found most CMV-associated TCR beta chains appeared HLA-restricted.

The germline V gene encodes CDR1 SGHTA and CDR2 FQGNSA. This CDR3 region has 14 residues. V trimming: 6 bases; J trimming: 6 bases; junction bases outside the gene matches: 10. The PCR had 60 Vbeta and 13 Jbeta primers. The data were produced by immunoSEQ multiplex PCR, yet TCRdb's version contains in-frame clones alone and is incomplete. The data hold 100,000 to 120,000 clones, with over 60% observed a single time. The TCR sequence derives from a man aged 30 to 45 in good health and CMV-seropositive. The sample was PBMCs. The V and J genes are TRBV7-2 and TRBJ1-2, with 7 bases lining up with TRBD1. CDR3: CASRLGTESNGYTF. CDR3 in DNA: TGTGCCAGCAGACTCGGGACAGAGAGTAATGGCTACACCTTC.